This T cell receptor beta chain was sequenced for a study of blood T cell repertoires in COVID-19. Whole-study context: Italy, Spain and the United States were the sources of the convalescent and acute COVID-19 samples. Sources were T cells, B-cell-depleted T cells, or PBMCs; the material itself was cDNA or gDNA.

Original analysis: Reference gene primer amplification in the assay estimated nucleated cell counts. The repertoire was sequenced with immunoSEQ multiplex PCR; TCRdb's copy has only in-frame clones and lacks some. The V and J calls and the clone size are those of that table, but D and trimming were determined from the DNA. The sample contains about 140,000 clones, about 80% of which appear only once. CDR1 is LNHDA, CDR2 SQIVND, per germline (reference sequence). This CDR3 is 16 amino acids long. After removal of 1 base from V and 3 bases from J, the junction contained 4 bases not matched to a gene. This receptor was taken from a woman aged 55-70 years with acute or convalescent COVID-19. The sequenced material came from peripheral blood. J is TRBJ1-5 and V is TRBV19, with TRBD1 matching 9 bases. The CDR3 DNA reads as TGTGCCAGTAGTATAGCTAGGACAGGGGTCAATCAGCCCCAGCATTTT. Its translation is CASSIARTGVNQPQHF.